The 3 T cell receptor beta chains below come from one sample, sequenced in a study of blood T cell repertoires in COVID-19. Measured with immunoSEQ multiplex PCR; TCRdb has only the in-frame clones, and not every one. In the table there are some 400,000 clones, roughly nine tenths of which are singletons. The sample was PBMCs or T cells enriched from blood (not recorded which). Every receptor here comes from a man younger than 45 who had recovered from COVID-19.

The rearrangement joins TRBV7-9 to TRBJ1-3; 8 bases match TRBD1. The CDR3 extends over 16 amino acids. Germline CDR1 reads SEHNR; CDR2 reads FQNEAQ (reference sequence). The trim removed 5 bases at V and 0 bases at J, leaving 6 bases unmatched. The CDR3 spells CASSPGGSSSGNTIYF. CDR3 coding DNA: TGTGCCAGCAGCCCAGGGGGCTCCAGCTCTGGAAACACCATATATTTT. Looking up the rest from reference TRBV7-9 and TRBJ1-3 gives the full variable domain: DTGVSQNPRHKITKRGQNVTFRCDPISEHNRLYWYRQTLGQGPEFLTYFQNEAQLEKSRLLSDRFSAERPKGSFSTLEIQRTEQGDSAMYLCASSPGGSSSGNTIYFGEGSWLTVV.

V usage is TRBV5-4 and J usage is TRBJ2-7, with 10 bases that match TRBD2. Trimming cost V 3 bases and J 4 bases; bases outside gene matches: 7. The CDR3 covers 15 residues. Germline assignment: CDR1 SGHNT and CDR2 YYREEE (reference sequence). The DNA of the CDR3 is TGTGCCAGCAGCTACAGCGGGAGGGGGCCTTACGAGCAGTACTTC. Translation: CASSYSGRGPYEQYF.

This clone was seen only once. The rearrangement uses TRBV2 and TRBJ2-5, with no clear D. The CDR3 contains 14 residues. Germline values: CDR1 SNHLY, CDR2 FYNNEI. The V gene lost 6 bases and the J gene lost 2 bases, with 13 bases spanning the gap. The CDR3 sequence: CASSIFKLQETQYF. The CDR3 DNA follows: TGTGCCAGCAGCATCTTTAAGCTACAAGAGACCCAGTACTTC.